This T cell receptor (beta chain) is from a study of vaccination and CD4 T cells after COVID-19. About the research overall: Convalescent donors were composed of six males and four females, of whom two were Hispanic.

This CDR3 comprises 16 residues. The ends were cut back, 5 bases at V and 4 bases at J, with 15 bases in the middle. Per the germline V gene, CDR1 is MNHNS and CDR2 is SASEGT. Turning to this clonotype: What it recognizes is unknown.

Stated treatment: approximately 9-day PBMC culture with coronavirus spike peptide pools or control peptides (ViraFEST assay). An Oncomine TCR Beta short-read assay was used to sequence the DNA from cultured CD4+ T cells. DNA came from CD4+ T cells after culture. TCRdb recomputed calls from the PCR reads with MiXCR, one row per CDR3 protein. Of roughly 18,000 distinct CDR3 sequences in the sample, just under 45% were seen once. This sequence was found in a human donor who had recovered from COVID-19. Specimen: CD4+ T cells from blood, cultured in vitro. This chain joins TRBV6-1 and TRBJ1-6, with D possibly being TRBD1 (6 bases). Written as DNA, the CDR3 is TGTGCCAGCAGTCCCCGGGACACGGCTTATAATTCACCCCTCCACTTT. It yields the protein CASSPRDTAYNSPLHF.